This T cell receptor (beta chain) was captured by sequencing in a study of shared clonotypes between healthy human individuals. Study overall: The cohort comprised a couple of women and a few men. Their ages spanned 18 to 49 years.

Measured with immunoSEQ multiplex PCR; TCRdb has only the in-frame clones, and not every one. Of about 2.4 million clones in the sample, under 95% were seen once. Study-wide findings and caveats: Genetic and exposure-history diversity was limited by the small donor number. A handful of donors showed sharing of 4.5% to 6% of naive CD4 clonotypes.

Germline V gene data show CDR1 as MDHEN and CDR2 as SYDVKM. The length of the CDR3 is 14 residues. Trimming removed 0 bases at V and 4 bases at J, with 10 bases between. This clone occurred once. Its matching antigen is unknown. V gene TRBV28 combines with J gene TRBJ2-7, with a possible D match to TRBD2 (6 bases). The source of this sequence is a man between 18 and 35 years old in good health. Some clones in this sample may be carry-over from other donors' samples. Source material: naive CD4+ T cells from PBMCs. Subset denoted: CD45RA+ positively selected. The CDR3 spells CASSLWGSGYEQYF. The CDR3 DNA is TGTGCCAGCAGTTTATGGGGGAGCGGGTACGAGCAGTACTTC.